This TCR beta chain was sequenced for a study of CXCR3-negative and CXCR3-positive naive CD8 T cells. Preparation of TRB cDNA libraries relied on 5' RACE carrying UMI labels. One entry per CDR3 protein, without DNA, is what TCRdb gives after re-calling the 5' RACE reads. The sample yields some 140,000 distinct CDR3 sequences, of which the top ten take up 0.4% to 0.45%. This CDR3 spans 13 amino acids. CDR1 ENHRY and CDR2 SYGVKD come from the germline V gene. Findings of the study overall: The TRB CDR3s that CXCR3-positive naive cells carried were more hydrophobic than those of CXCR3-negative naive cells.

In regard to this clonotype: Its matching antigen is unknown.

J is TRBJ2-7 and V is TRBV10-3; the D call from TCRdb, TRBD1, cannot be confirmed without DNA. The origin of this receptor is a human donor in good health. Some clones in this sample may be carry-over from other donors' samples. Specimen: naive CXCR3+ CD8+ T cells from blood. Noted subset: CD45RO-CCR7+CD27+CD95- naive CD8+ T cells expressing CXCR3 (TNR3+). Here the CDR3 reads CAINIGQGHEQYF.